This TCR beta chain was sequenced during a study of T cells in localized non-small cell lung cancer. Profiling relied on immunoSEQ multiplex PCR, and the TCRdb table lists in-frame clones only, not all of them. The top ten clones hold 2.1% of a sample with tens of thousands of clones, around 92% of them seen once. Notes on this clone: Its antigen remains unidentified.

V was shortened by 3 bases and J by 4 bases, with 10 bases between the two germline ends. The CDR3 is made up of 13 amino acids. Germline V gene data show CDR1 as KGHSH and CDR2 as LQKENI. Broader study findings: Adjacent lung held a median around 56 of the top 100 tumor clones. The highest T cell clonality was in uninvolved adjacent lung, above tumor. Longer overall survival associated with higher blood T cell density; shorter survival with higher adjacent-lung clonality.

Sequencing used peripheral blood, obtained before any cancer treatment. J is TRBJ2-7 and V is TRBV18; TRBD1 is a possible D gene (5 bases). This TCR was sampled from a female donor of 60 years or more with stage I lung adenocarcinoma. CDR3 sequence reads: CASSPRQSYEQYF. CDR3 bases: TGTGCCAGCTCACCTAGACAGTCTTACGAGCAGTACTTC.